Following are 13 T cell receptor beta chains from one sample sequenced in a study of quantifying T cell responses using KT2 cells. Study-wide background: RNA was reverse transcribed with TCR alpha and beta constant-region primers.

A single-stranded UMI oligo with SP2 sequence was ligated to cDNA 3' ends. An equimolar mix of RC1.1 and RC1.2 primed the beta chain across TRBC1 and TRBC2. TCRdb processed the UMI-ligation and nested PCR reads anew with MiXCR; each CDR3 protein has one entry. Of around 56,000 distinct CDR3 sequences in the sample, approximately 13% were seen once. Sequenced input: PBMCs spiked with cells of the T cell clone KT2. These receptors were collected from a human donor.

This clonotype was detected only a few times. The chain employs TRBV7-2 and TRBJ2-3; D might be TRBD2 (6 bases). The CDR3 runs 15 residues. Germline V gene sequence: CDR1 SGHTA, CDR2 FQGNSA. V was shortened by 0 bases and J by 3 bases, with 10 bases between the two germline ends. The CDR3 protein is CASSLAGGRTDTQYF. As DNA, the CDR3 is TGTGCCAGCAGCTTAGCCGGAGGGCGGACAGATACGCAGTATTTT.

V is TRBV2 and J is TRBJ1-5; D remains ambiguous. The CDR3 spans 14 residues. Germline lookup yields CDR1 SNHLY and CDR2 FYNNEI. The V gene lost 3 bases and the J gene lost 3 bases, with 9 bases spanning the gap. The CDR3 protein is CASSESTHNQPQHF. CDR3 DNA sequence: TGTGCCAGCAGTGAGAGTACGCACAATCAGCCCCAGCATTTT.

This clonotype was recorded at least ten times. This chain joins TRBV5-6 and TRBJ2-5; D remains ambiguous. The CDR3 length is 13 residues. The V end was cut by 0 bases, the J end by 5 bases, with 8 bases between. Germline CDR1 and CDR2: SGHDT and YYEEEE. This CDR3 reads CASSLEAGETQYF. The CDR3 DNA reads as TGTGCCAGCAGCTTGGAGGCTGGGGAGACCCAGTACTTC.

This clonotype was seen ten or more times. The chain uses TRBV20-1 and TRBJ2-1; the match to TRBD2 covers 10 bases. Trimming removed 5 bases from V and 4 bases from J; junction bases left unmatched: 14. The V gene's germline CDR1 is DFQATT and CDR2 SNEGSKA (reference sequence). The CDR3 totals 17 residues. The CDR3 DNA reads TGCAGTGCTCTCCTCCAGCGGGGGGGCCCCCTGTACAATGAGCAGTTCTTC. This gives the protein CSALLQRGGPLYNEQFF.

The sample holds a few counts of this clonotype. The chain combines TRBV19 with TRBJ2-1; 8 bases are shared with TRBD2. The trim removed 1 base at V and 7 bases at J, leaving 9 bases unmatched. CDR3 size: 16 residues. The germline V gene encodes CDR1 LNHDA and CDR2 SQIVND (reference sequence). The CDR3: CASSIGRVTSVNEQFF. In DNA, the CDR3 is TGTGCCAGTAGTATAGGGAGGGTGACTAGCGTAAATGAGCAGTTCTTC.

This chain uses TRBV7-9 with TRBJ2-5; D uncertain. This CDR3 region has 13 residues. CDR1 is SEHNR and CDR2 is FQNEAQ in the germline V gene (reference sequence). The V end was cut by 7 bases, the J end by 4 bases, with 13 bases between. CDR3 in DNA: TGTGCCAGCACCGCTTCAGTCCTAGAGACCCAGTACTTC. It translates to CASTASVLETQYF.

The sample holds a few counts of this clonotype. V and J are TRBV7-2 and TRBJ2-4; TRBD2 agrees at 9 bases. V shed 2 bases, J shed 6 bases, and the junction held 5 bases outside the gene matches. The CDR3 contains 15 residues. Germline lookup yields CDR1 SGHTA and CDR2 FQGNSA. Here the CDR3 reads CASSLLETSGNIQYF. DNA for the CDR3: TGTGCCAGCAGCTTACTGGAGACTAGCGGAAACATTCAGTACTTC.

The chain combines TRBV10-3 with TRBJ2-3; TRBD2 agrees at 12 bases. CDR3 length: 14 amino acids. Trimming at V came to 6 bases and at J to 4 bases, leaving 2 bases not matched to a gene. CDR1 ENHRY and CDR2 SYGVKD come from the germline V gene. CDR3 in DNA: TGTGCCATCAGGACTAGCGGGAGCTCAGATACGCAGTATTTT. This translates into CAIRTSGSSDTQYF.

The rearrangement links TRBV5-6 to TRBJ2-2, with a weak D call TRBD2 (6 bases). The CDR3 runs to 16 residues. The germline V gene has CDR1 SGHDT and CDR2 YYEEEE. Trimming stripped 3 bases from V and 3 bases from J, with 15 bases between. The CDR3 loop reads CASSSESTSYTGELFF. The CDR3 region has the DNA TGTGCCAGCAGCTCCGAAAGTACTAGCTACACCGGGGAGCTGTTTTTT.

This clonotype has a count of ten or more. This chain joins TRBV7-3 and TRBJ1-5; D not resolved. The V gene lost 5 bases and the J gene lost 4 bases, with 9 bases spanning the gap. Per the germline V gene, CDR1 is SGHTA and CDR2 is FQGTGA. The CDR3 length is 13 residues. For the CDR3, the DNA is TGTGCCAGCAGCCTCCAACGGAATCAGCCCCAGCATTTT. This gives the protein CASSLQRNQPQHF.

This clonotype was observed at least ten times. J is TRBJ2-7 and V is TRBV2; TRBD2 aligns across 8 bases. CDR3 size: 14 residues. V dropped 1 base and J dropped 3; count of bases not matched to a gene: 2. Germline V gives CDR1 SNHLY, CDR2 FYNNEI. CDR3 protein: CASSEEAGVYEQYF. CDR3 nucleotides: TGTGCCAGCAGTGAAGAAGCGGGGGTCTACGAGCAGTACTTC.

CDR3 nucleotide sequence: TGTGCCAGCAGTTTTCAAGGGTCCCTCAGGTCCTACGAGCAGTACTTC. Translating gives CASSFQGSLRSYEQYF. J is TRBJ2-7 and V is TRBV12-3 or TRBV12-4; no clear D. CDR3 size: 16 residues. Between the trimmed V and J ends, which lost 3 bases and 1 base, there was a span of 16 bases.

This clonotype was observed a few times. The CDR3 nucleotides are TGCAGCGTTGAAGGGTTGGGGGACTATGGCTACACCTTC. It codes for CSVEGLGDYGYTF. This chain connects TRBV29-1 to TRBJ1-2; a possible D gene is TRBD1 (5 bases). The germline V and J ends were trimmed by 1 base and 3 bases, with 9 bases remaining between them. Germline V gene sequence: CDR1 SQVTM, CDR2 ANQGSEA. CDR3 length: 13 residues.